This TCR beta chain was identified in a study of long-term antiretroviral therapy in people with HIV. Sequencing relied on immunoSEQ assay v3.0, run at survey level. Data came from immunoSEQ multiplex PCR; TCRdb stores just in-frame clones and leaves some out. The sample has over 10,000 clones, around 79% seen once. This clone has just a few counts. Its antigen is undetermined. Study findings and constraints: Repertoire dominance by clones expanded before ART was seen at all time points. Transplant-donor-level diversity was not reached after ART, though diversity increased.

The CDR3 has 15 amino acids. CDR1 and CDR2 (germline): SGDLS, YYNGEE. V lost 0 bases, J lost 4 bases, and 11 bases lay in between. The chain is built from TRBV9 and TRBJ1-3, with D possibly matching TRBD1 (5 bases). The receptor comes from a man in his forties with HIV. The sequencing used unsorted PBMCs, collected 3 to 3.3 years before starting antiretroviral therapy. The CDR3 nucleotides are TGTGCCAGCAGCGTAGGAGGGGAAATAGGAAACACCATATATTTT. Protein: CASSVGGEIGNTIYF.